The 30 T cell receptor beta chains reported below all come from one sample, sequenced in a study of shared clonotypes between healthy human individuals. Data came from immunoSEQ multiplex PCR; TCRdb stores just in-frame clones and leaves some out. The sample holds around 2.1 million clones; 93% are singletons and the top ten take more than 1.5%. In the naive CD8 group, cells lacked CD45RO and were positively selected for CCR7, so terminally differentiated effector memory CD45RA+ cells were left out. The sequenced material came from naive CD8+ T cells from PBMCs. The receptors stem from a man younger than 30 in good health. Some clones in this sample may be carry-over from other donors' samples.

This clone was counted a single time. This same CDR3 is encoded by further DNA sequences in the sample. This chain joins TRBV2 and TRBJ2-7; 9 nucleotides align to TRBD1. The CDR3 runs to 13 residues. V shed 6 bases and J 3 bases; nucleotides not matched to a gene: 3. Germline V gene sequence: CDR1 SNHLY, CDR2 FYNNEI. The CDR3: CASRTGQGYEQYF. CDR3 sequence (DNA): TGTGCCAGCAGGACGGGACAGGGCTACGAGCAGTACTTC. The full variable domain, rest sourced from reference TRBV2 and TRBJ2-7, is EPEVTQTPSHQVTQMGQEVILRCVPISNHLYFYWYRQILGQKVEFLVSFYNNEISEKSEIFDDQFSVERPDGSNFTLKIRSTKLEDSAMYFCASRTGQGYEQYFGPGTRLTVT.

For this clone: The sample holds other DNA sequences that translate to the same CDR3. The rearrangement joins TRBV4-3 to TRBJ1-3; 9 nucleotides line up with TRBD1. J was trimmed by 1 base and V by 3 bases; bases with no gene match: 1. Germline CDR1 LGHNA, CDR2 YSLEER. The CDR3 spans 15 residues. In nucleotides, the CDR3 is TGCGCCAGCAGCCAGGACAGGGGTTCTGGAAACACCATATATTTT. Translated, it gives CASSQDRGSGNTIYF.

The V gene is TRBV30, the J gene TRBJ2-7; no reliable D call. V gave up 0 bases and J gave up 0 bases, with 6 bases separating them. The CDR3 length is 13 residues. Germline-derived CDR1 and CDR2 are GTSNPN and SVGIG (reference sequence). Here the CDR3 reads CAWSVDTSYEQYF. The CDR3 region has the DNA TGTGCCTGGAGTGTAGACACCTCCTACGAGCAGTACTTC.

Only a few counts were recorded for this clone. V usage is TRBV5-1 and J usage is TRBJ2-7, with TRBD2 matching 7 bases. With 4 bases clipped from V and 1 base from J, the junction kept 14 bases outside the gene matches. The germline V gene encodes CDR1 SGHRS and CDR2 YFSETQ. This CDR3 region has 17 residues. The CDR3 nucleotides read TGCGCCAGCAGCCCCTGGGGGGGGGAGAAGGAGTCCTACGAGCAGTACTTC. As protein: CASSPWGGEKESYEQYF.

This clone was seen just once. The chain's CDR3 is CASSTGGGTEAFF. Written as DNA, the CDR3 is TGTGCCAGCAGCACGGGAGGGGGGACTGAAGCTTTCTTT. The J gene is TRBJ1-1, the V gene TRBV4-2; possible D gene TRBD1, 6 bases. This CDR3 comprises 13 residues. Germline lookup yields CDR1 LGHNA and CDR2 YNFKEQ. Trimming took off 5 bases at V and 5 bases at J, with 12 bases between the two ends.

V and J are TRBV5-1 and TRBJ2-2, with a possible D match to TRBD1 (6 bases). Germline loops: CDR1 SGHRS, CDR2 YFSETQ. Trimming cost V 2 bases and J 6 bases, with 8 bases left between them. There are 13 residues in the CDR3. The CDR3 DNA reads TGCGCCAGCAGCTTCAGGGGCCCCGGGGAGCTGTTTTTT. Residues: CASSFRGPGELFF.

V is TRBV4-2 and J is TRBJ1-3; D remains ambiguous. CDR1 is LGHNA, CDR2 YNFKEQ, per germline. This CDR3 comprises 18 residues. V lost 0 bases and J lost 4, with 19 bases in between. The CDR3 region has the DNA TGTGCCAGCAGCCAAGATCCGGAGACGGTGGCTGTCGGAAACACCATATATTTT. Protein: CASSQDPETVAVGNTIYF.

This chain connects TRBV5-1 to TRBJ2-7; 12 bases match TRBD1. Trimming removed 3 bases from V and 4 bases from J; junction bases left unmatched: 5. The CDR3 is 15 residues long. Germline V gives CDR1 SGHRS, CDR2 YFSETQ. The CDR3 is CASSSPGQGAYEQYF. The CDR3 bases are TGCGCCAGCAGCTCACCGGGACAGGGGGCATACGAGCAGTACTTC.

The gene calls are TRBV11-1 and TRBJ2-3; TRBD2 agrees at 7 bases. The V gene end was trimmed by 2 bases and the J gene end by 2 bases; junction bases not matched to a gene: 7. Germline values: CDR1 SGHAT, CDR2 FQDESV (reference sequence). The CDR3 sequence is 16 residues long. The CDR3 region has the DNA TGTGCCAGCAGCTTAACCCCAGCGGGATCCACAGATACGCAGTATTTT. Protein: CASSLTPAGSTDTQYF.

A note on this clone: At the DNA level, this CDR3 is encoded by other sequences in the same sample as well. The gene calls are TRBV9 and TRBJ2-3; TRBD2 aligns across 7 bases. CDR1 SGDLS and CDR2 YYNGEE come from the germline V gene. The CDR3 is 17 residues long. V dropped 0 bases and J dropped 0; count of bases not matched to a gene: 7. The CDR3 spells CASSVAASGTSTDTQYF. CDR3 coding DNA: TGTGCCAGCAGCGTAGCGGCTAGCGGAACTAGCACAGATACGCAGTATTTT.

The chain carries TRBV15 and TRBJ2-7; TRBD2 is a possible D gene (6 bases). Trimming removed 1 base at V and 2 bases at J, with 15 bases between. The germline CDR1 and CDR2 sequences are LNHNV and YYDKDF (reference sequence). The CDR3 is 16 amino acids. In DNA, the CDR3 is TGTGCCACCAGCAGAGGAACGAGCGGGTTTCCCTACGAGCAGTACTTC. Translation: CATSRGTSGFPYEQYF.

The V gene is TRBV19, the J gene TRBJ2-3, with D tentatively TRBD1 (6 bases). Trimming stripped 4 bases from V and 0 bases from J, with 11 bases between. The CDR3 totals 15 residues. Germline CDR1 reads LNHDA; CDR2 reads SQIVND (reference sequence). CDR3 loop: CASSNRDISTDTQYF. CDR3 nucleotides: TGTGCCAGTAGTAACCGGGACATAAGCACAGATACGCAGTATTTT.

This clone has a single count. The chain links TRBV9 to TRBJ1-4, with D perhaps matching TRBD1 (5 bases). The germline CDR1 and CDR2 sequences are SGDLS and YYNGEE. The CDR3 spans 16 residues. Trimming cost V 0 bases and J 0 bases, with 9 bases left between them. The CDR3 coding sequence is TGTGCCAGCAGCGTAGCTTGGGACCCAACTAATGAAAAACTGTTTTTT. It codes for CASSVAWDPTNEKLFF.

J is TRBJ1-1 and V is TRBV6-6, with a possible D match to TRBD1 (5 bases). Germline assignment: CDR1 MNHNY and CDR2 SVGAGI (reference sequence). The CDR3 covers 13 residues. Trimming took off 6 bases at V and 5 bases at J, with 13 bases between the two ends. The CDR3 bases are TGTGCCAGCAGCCGGGGGGTAGGTACTGAAGCTTTCTTT. Its protein product is CASSRGVGTEAFF.

The rearrangement joins TRBV28 to TRBJ2-7, with TRBD2 matching over 13 bases. Germline V gene sequence: CDR1 MDHEN, CDR2 SYDVKM. Losses at the gene ends were 8 bases for V and 6 bases for J; bases not matched to a gene: 10. CDR3 length equals 15 residues. The chain's CDR3 is CASLMRLAGGGEQYF. Written as DNA, the CDR3 is TGTGCCAGCTTAATGCGACTAGCGGGAGGCGGCGAGCAGTACTTC.

As to this clone: At the DNA level, this CDR3 is encoded by other sequences in the same sample as well. The V gene is TRBV13, the J gene TRBJ2-1; D uncertain. Per the germline V gene, CDR1 is PRHDT and CDR2 is FYEKMQ (reference sequence). This CDR3 comprises 9 residues. Between the trimmed V and J ends, which lost 5 bases and 10 bases, there was a span of 3 bases. The CDR3, as DNA: TGTGCCAGCAGCCCAGAGCAGTTCTTC. Translating gives CASSPEQFF.

This chain links TRBV5-4 with TRBJ1-1; 8 nucleotides line up with TRBD1. J gave up 4 bases and V 7 bases, and 6 bases lay outside the gene matches. The CDR3 length is 13 residues. Germline V gene sequence: CDR1 SGHNT, CDR2 YYREEE (reference sequence). DNA for the CDR3: TGTGCCAGCCAATCTGACAGGGGCACTGAAGCTTTCTTT. Translated: CASQSDRGTEAFF.

V is TRBV11-2 and J is TRBJ2-7; 8 nucleotides agree with TRBD1. V lost 4 bases and J lost 2; bases outside the gene matches: 13. CDR1 is SGHAT and CDR2 is FQNNGV in the germline V gene. This CDR3 contains 17 residues. CDR3 region: CASSSPADRGPTYEQYF. CDR3 coding DNA: TGTGCCAGCAGCTCACCGGCCGACAGGGGCCCCACCTACGAGCAGTACTTC. The full variable domain, completed using reference TRBV11-2 and TRBJ2-7, is EAGVAQSPRYKIIEKRQSVAFWCNPISGHATLYWYQQILGQGPKLLIQFQNNGVVDDSQLPKDRFSAERLKGVDSTLKIQPAKLEDSAVYLCASSSPADRGPTYEQYFGPGTRLTVT.

This chain uses TRBV5-4 with TRBJ1-1; D gene ambiguous. This CDR3 is 13 amino acids long. V was shortened by 6 bases and J by 4 bases, with 13 bases between the two germline ends. CDR1 is SGHNT and CDR2 is YYREEE in the germline V gene (reference sequence). CDR3 DNA sequence: TGTGCCAGCATCCTCGAGGGAGGCACTGAAGCTTTCTTT. Its translation is CASILEGGTEAFF.

A single count supports this clone. The chain combines TRBV7-9 with TRBJ2-5, with D perhaps TRBD2 (6 bases). CDR3 length equals 15 residues. The germline gives CDR1 SEHNR, CDR2 FQNEAQ (reference sequence). V lost 5 bases to trimming and J lost 3 bases, with 16 bases between them. The CDR3 reads CASSIPREEEETQYF. In nucleotides, the CDR3 is TGTGCCAGCAGCATCCCCAGGGAGGAGGAAGAGACCCAGTACTTC.

The count of this clone is one. This specimen includes other DNA sequences encoding the same CDR3. The chain couples TRBV13 to TRBJ2-3; D unresolved. Germline loops: CDR1 PRHDT, CDR2 FYEKMQ (reference sequence). V was clipped by 2 bases and J by 6 bases, with 6 bases between them. The length of the CDR3 is 12 residues. CDR3: CASSLRTDTQYF. The CDR3 nucleotides read TGTGCCAGCAGCTTACGGACCGATACGCAGTATTTT.

The chain is built from TRBV11-1 and TRBJ1-5; unclear D gene. There are 15 residues in the CDR3. The V and J ends lost 6 bases and 0 bases respectively, with 12 bases between them. The germline gives CDR1 SGHAT, CDR2 FQDESV (reference sequence). In DNA form, the CDR3 reads TGTGCCAGCAGTCTCGGTCCGTATAGCAATCAGCCCCAGCATTTT. The encoded protein is CASSLGPYSNQPQHF. Complete variable domain (other parts from reference TRBV11-1 and TRBJ1-5): EAEVAQSPRYKITEKSQAVAFWCDPISGHATLYWYRQILGQGPELLVQFQDESVVDDSQLPKDRFSAERLKGVDSTLKIQPAELGDSAMYLCASSLGPYSNQPQHFGDGTRLSIL.

This chain uses TRBV7-9 with TRBJ1-4; no firm D call. The CDR3 is 18 residues long. V was pared by 2 bases and J by 3 bases, with 19 bases between. CDR1 SEHNR and CDR2 FQNEAQ come from the germline V gene (reference sequence). This CDR3 reads CASSLSFMEGTANEKLFF. CDR3 coding DNA: TGTGCCAGCAGCTTATCCTTTATGGAGGGCACGGCTAATGAAAAACTGTTTTTT.

J is TRBJ2-3 and V is TRBV6-5, with D uncertain. Germline lookup yields CDR1 MNHEY and CDR2 SVGAGI. This CDR3 has 14 amino acids. Between the trimmed V and J ends, which lost 10 bases and 1 base, there was a span of 15 bases. The CDR3 reads CATTTGPGTDTQYF. CDR3 coding DNA: TGTGCCACGACGACCGGCCCCGGCACAGATACGCAGTATTTT.

This chain connects TRBV6-5 to TRBJ2-1, with 7 bases lining up with TRBD1. Germline V gene data show CDR1 as MNHEY and CDR2 as SVGAGI. The trim removed 6 bases at V and 4 bases at J, leaving 9 bases unmatched. The CDR3 consists of 15 residues. The CDR3 sequence is CASSRQGRIYNEQFF. The CDR3 region has the DNA TGTGCCAGCAGCAGACAGGGCCGAATATACAATGAGCAGTTCTTC.

The chain recombines TRBV7-9 with TRBJ2-1, with a tentative D call TRBD2 (6 bases). The CDR3 spans 15 residues. In germline, CDR1 is SEHNR, CDR2 FQNEAQ (reference sequence). Trimming took 3 bases from V and 8 from J, leaving 17 bases between them. The CDR3 protein is CASSFTSTLGDEQFF. CDR3 sequence (DNA): TGTGCCAGCAGCTTCACTAGCACCCTCGGGGATGAGCAGTTCTTC.

The gene calls are TRBV11-3 and TRBJ1-5; D not certain. Germline lookup yields CDR1 SGHNT and CDR2 YENEEA. Trimming stripped 0 bases from V and 3 bases from J, with 9 bases between. The CDR3 runs 15 residues. CDR3 nucleotide sequence: TGTGCCAGCAGCTTAGATCAGCAGGTCAATCAGCCCCAGCATTTT. This gives the protein CASSLDQQVNQPQHF.

V is TRBV6-6 and J is TRBJ2-7, with 7 nucleotides matching TRBD2. The germline gives CDR1 MNHNY, CDR2 SVGAGI (reference sequence). After removal of 6 bases from V and 3 bases from J, the junction contained 8 bases not matched to a gene. The CDR3 sequence is 14 residues long. The CDR3 bases are TGTGCCAGCAGCCCGTTGGGGGGGAACTACGAGCAGTACTTC. Translating it yields CASSPLGGNYEQYF.

The CDR3 DNA sequence: TGTGCCAGCATCCCACACCAACTAGCGGGAGGGCCTAATGAGCAGTTCTTC. Protein product: CASIPHQLAGGPNEQFF. The rearrangement links TRBV11-2 to TRBJ2-1; 13 nucleotides align to TRBD2. V lost 7 bases, J lost 7 bases, and 13 bases stayed unmatched. Germline CDR1 reads SGHAT; CDR2 reads FQNNGV. This CDR3 spans 17 amino acids. Supplemented by reference TRBV11-2 and TRBJ2-1, the full variable domain reads EAGVAQSPRYKIIEKRQSVAFWCNPISGHATLYWYQQILGQGPKLLIQFQNNGVVDDSQLPKDRFSAERLKGVDSTLKIQPAKLEDSAVYLCASIPHQLAGGPNEQFFGPGTRLTVL.

This clone was found once. The V gene is TRBV7-9, the J gene TRBJ2-7, with a possible D match to TRBD2 (6 bases). This CDR3 has 14 amino acids. CDR1 and CDR2 (germline): SEHNR, FQNEAQ (reference sequence). Trimming removed 3 bases at V and 5 bases at J, with 14 bases between. CDR3 sequence: CASSLGGLAHEQYF. The CDR3 nucleotides are TGTGCCAGCAGCTTGGGGGGTTTAGCCCACGAGCAGTACTTC.